This paragraph covers one T cell receptor (beta chain) sequence. The assay was immunoSEQ multiplex PCR, and TCRdb's table has in-frame clones only and misses some. In the table there are tens of thousands of clones, approximately 82% of which are singletons. The data originate from a study of blood T cell repertoires in COVID-19. As for the study in general: From the United States, Italy and Spain came samples of acute and convalescent COVID-19. The cDNA or gDNA used as material had been derived from T cells, B-cell-depleted T cells, or PBMCs.

The source material was peripheral blood. This TCR derives from a human donor in a cohort sampled during active COVID-19.

The CDR3 nucleotides are TGTGCCAGCAGCGTAACTAGCGGGGGGGGTTTAAATACGCAGTATTTT. It encodes CASSVTSGGGLNTQYF. The rearrangement links TRBV7-2 to TRBJ2-3, with 13 bases fitting TRBD2. V trimming: 5 bases; J trimming: 7 bases; junction bases outside the gene matches: 9. CDR1 and CDR2 (germline): SGHTA, FQGNSA. The CDR3 runs to 16 residues.